Detailed here is one T cell receptor beta chain. The sample comes from a study of cytomegalovirus exposure and HLA in healthy donors. Germline lookup yields CDR1 SGHRS and CDR2 YFSETQ. The CDR3 is 15 residues long. The V and J ends lost 0 bases and 5 bases respectively, with 14 bases between them. The primer mix had 60 Vbeta and 13 Jbeta primers. Repertoires were generated with immunoSEQ multiplex PCR, while TCRdb's copy carries only in-frame clones and drops some. In total, the table holds 130,000 to 150,000 clones. Input material: PBMCs. This chain connects TRBV5-1 to TRBJ2-5; D remains ambiguous. This receptor was taken from a male donor in good health and CMV-seronegative. The CDR3 DNA reads as TGCGCCAGCAGCTTGGGAGGTTCCCACTTGGAGACCCAGTACTTC. Translated, it gives CASSLGGSHLETQYF.